This T cell receptor (beta chain) was obtained from a study of cytomegalovirus exposure and HLA in healthy donors. About this clone itself: The target antigen is unknown.

CDR1 is ENHRY and CDR2 is SYGVKD in the germline V gene. The CDR3 consists of 13 residues. The V end was cut by 2 bases, the J end by 4 bases, with 8 bases between. Study-wide results and caveats: TCR beta sequences reportedly predicted most subjects' HLA-A and HLA-B alleles accurately. In a later analysis, DRB1 alleles had the most associated TCRs; HLA-C alleles the fewest.

This PCR relied on a set of 60 Vbeta primers and 13 Jbeta primers. The data were produced by immunoSEQ multiplex PCR, yet TCRdb's version contains in-frame clones alone and is incomplete. Of about 150,000 clones in the sample, about three fifths were seen once. The source is a woman aged 55-70 years in good health and CMV-seropositive. The source material was PBMCs. The chain uses TRBV10-3 and TRBJ1-1; D perhaps matches TRBD1 (5 bases). The CDR3 loop reads CAISERGSTEAFF. CDR3 nucleotide sequence: TGTGCCATCAGTGAGCGGGGGAGCACTGAAGCTTTCTTT.